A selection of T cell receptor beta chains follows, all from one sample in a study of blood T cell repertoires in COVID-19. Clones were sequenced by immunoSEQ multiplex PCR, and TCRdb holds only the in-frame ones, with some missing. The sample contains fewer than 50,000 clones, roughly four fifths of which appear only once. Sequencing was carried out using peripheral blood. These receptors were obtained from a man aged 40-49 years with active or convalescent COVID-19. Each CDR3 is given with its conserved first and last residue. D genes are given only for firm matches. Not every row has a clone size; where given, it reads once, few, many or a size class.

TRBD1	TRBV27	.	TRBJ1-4	CASSSITGENNEKLFF	TGTGCCAGCAGTTCGATTACAGGGGAGAATAATGAAAAACTGTTTTTT
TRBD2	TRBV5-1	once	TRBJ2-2	CASRGGDTGELFF	TGCGCCAGCAGGGGAGGGGACACCGGGGAGCTGTTTTTT
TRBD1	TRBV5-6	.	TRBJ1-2	CASSLIEGTGVYGYTF	TGTGCCAGCAGCTTAATAGAAGGGACAGGGGTATATGGCTACACCTTC
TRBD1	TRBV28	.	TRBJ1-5	CATFGTVNQPQHF	TGTGCCACCTTTGGGACAGTCAATCAGCCCCAGCATTTT
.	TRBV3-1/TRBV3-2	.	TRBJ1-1	CASSQEVSNEAFF	TGTGCCAGCAGCCAAGAAGTCTCGAACGAGGCTTTCTTT
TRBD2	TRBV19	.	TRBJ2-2	CASSRLAGGFTGELFF	TGTGCCAGTAGTAGACTAGCGGGGGGTTTCACCGGGGAGCTGTTTTTT
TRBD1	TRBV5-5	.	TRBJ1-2	CASSQDRGLYGYTF	TGTGCCAGCAGTCAGGACAGGGGCCTATATGGCTACACCTTC
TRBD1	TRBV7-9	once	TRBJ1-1	CASSADRVNTEAFF	TGTGCCAGCAGCGCGGACAGGGTGAACACTGAAGCTTTCTTT
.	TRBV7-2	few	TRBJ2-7	CASIPPALERGIYEQYF	TGTGCCAGCATTCCTCCCGCTCTGGAAAGGGGGATCTACGAGCAGTACTTC
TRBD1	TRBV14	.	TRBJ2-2	CASSRRTGGSGNTGELFF	TGTGCCAGCAGCCGCAGGACAGGGGGCTCGGGAAACACCGGGGAGCTGTTTTTT
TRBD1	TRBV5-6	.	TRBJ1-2	CASEDRDRGGYTF	TGTGCCAGCGAAGACCGGGACAGGGGTGGCTACACCTTC
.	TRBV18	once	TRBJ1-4	CASSGQESEKLFF	TGTGCCAGCTCAGGGCAGGAATCTGAAAAACTGTTTTTT
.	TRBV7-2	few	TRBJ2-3	CASSSHRRGTDTQYF	TGTGCCAGCAGCTCTCACCGGAGGGGAACAGATACGCAGTATTTT
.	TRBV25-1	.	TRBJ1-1	CASSEGATEAFF	TGTGCCAGCAGTGAGGGGGCCACTGAAGCTTTCTTT
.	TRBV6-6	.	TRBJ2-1	CASSYVASASNEQFF	TGTGCCAGCAGTTATGTGGCTAGCGCGTCCAATGAGCAGTTCTTC
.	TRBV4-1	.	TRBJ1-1	CASSQPIRTTVWAEAFF	TGCGCCAGCAGCCAACCAATCCGCACAACAGTTTGGGCTGAAGCTTTCTTT
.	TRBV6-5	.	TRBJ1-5	CASSYSRRQANQPQHF	TGTGCCAGCAGTTACTCACGACGACAGGCCAATCAGCCCCAGCATTTT
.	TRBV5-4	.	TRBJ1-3	CASSFSPGDGNTIYF	TGTGCCAGCAGCTTTTCTCCAGGGGACGGAAACACCATATATTTT
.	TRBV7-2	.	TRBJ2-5	CASSSPTTPETQYF	TGTGCCAGCAGCTCCCCTACTACGCCAGAGACCCAGTACTTC
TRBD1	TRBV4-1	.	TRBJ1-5	CASSQGEQGQPQHF	TGCGCCAGCAGCCAAGGGGAACAGGGGCAGCCCCAGCATTTT
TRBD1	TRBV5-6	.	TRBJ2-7	CASRSRQGDSEQYF	TGTGCCAGCAGGTCGAGACAGGGGGACTCCGAGCAGTACTTC
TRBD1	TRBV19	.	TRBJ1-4	CASSQGTGEEKLFF	TGTGCCAGTAGTCAGGGGACAGGGGAAGAAAAACTGTTTTTT
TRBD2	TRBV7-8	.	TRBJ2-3	CASSLRLAGGTDTQYF	TGTGCCAGCAGCCTTAGACTAGCGGGGGGCACAGATACGCAGTATTTT
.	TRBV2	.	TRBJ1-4	CASSEEGTSNEKLFF	TGTGCCAGCAGTGAAGAGGGGACATCTAATGAAAAACTGTTTTTT
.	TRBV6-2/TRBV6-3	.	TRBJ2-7	CASSLGQPYEQYF	TGTGCCAGCAGTCTTGGACAGCCGTACGAGCAGTACTTC
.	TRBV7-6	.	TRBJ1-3	CASSLGSGSGNTIYF	TGTGCCAGCAGCTTAGGATCAGGGTCTGGAAACACCATATATTTT
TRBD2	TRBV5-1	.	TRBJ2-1	CASSPGTSGPSSYNEQFF	TGCGCCAGCAGCCCTGGGACTAGCGGGCCTAGCTCCTACAATGAGCAGTTCTTC
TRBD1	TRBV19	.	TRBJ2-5	CASSPGTGSAQYF	TGTGCCAGTAGTCCCGGGACAGGGAGCGCCCAGTACTTC
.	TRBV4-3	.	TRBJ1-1	CASSQDSSDMNTEAFF	TGCGCCAGCAGCCAAGATTCATCGGACATGAACACTGAAGCTTTCTTT
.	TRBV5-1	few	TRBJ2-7	CASSLGPNEQYF	TGCGCCAGCAGTCTTGGGCCCAACGAGCAGTACTTC
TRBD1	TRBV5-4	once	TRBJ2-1	CASSWIAGTGSNNEQFF	TGTGCCAGCAGCTGGATCGCCGGGACAGGGTCAAACAATGAGCAGTTCTTC
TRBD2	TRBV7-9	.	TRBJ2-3	CASSRGGGNGGRKDTQYF	TGTGCCAGCAGCCGTGGCGGGGGGAACGGAGGGCGGAAAGATACGCAGTATTTT
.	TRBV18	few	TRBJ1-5	CASSPPGGRGNQPQHF	TGTGCCAGCTCACCACCGGGAGGGAGGGGCAATCAGCCCCAGCATTTT
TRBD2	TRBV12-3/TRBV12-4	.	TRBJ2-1	CASREANNEQFF	TGTGCCAGCCGGGAGGCAAACAATGAGCAGTTCTTC
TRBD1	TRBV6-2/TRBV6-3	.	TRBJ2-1	CASSRGTGLLNEQFF	TGTGCCAGCAGCCGCGGGACAGGTTTACTCAATGAGCAGTTCTTC
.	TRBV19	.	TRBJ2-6	CASSPTGQGPYSGANVLTF	TGTGCCAGTAGTCCAACAGGGCAGGGCCCTTACTCTGGGGCCAACGTCCTGACTTTC
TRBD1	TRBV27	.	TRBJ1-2	CASSGTGRGGYTF	TGTGCCAGCAGTGGGACAGGTCGAGGGGGCTACACCTTC
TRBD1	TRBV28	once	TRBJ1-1	CASSTRTGTVEAFF	TGTGCCAGCAGTACCCGGACAGGAACTGTTGAAGCTTTCTTT
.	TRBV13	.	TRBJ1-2	CASSLRQTIDGYTF	TGTGCCAGCAGCTTACGACAGACGATCGACGGCTACACCTTC
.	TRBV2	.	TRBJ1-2	CASSFDSNYGYTF	TGTGCCAGCAGTTTCGACAGTAACTATGGCTACACCTTC
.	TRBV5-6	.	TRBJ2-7	CASSPGLAGEQYF	TGTGCCAGCAGCCCGGGACTTGCGGGCGAGCAGTACTTC
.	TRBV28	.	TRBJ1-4	CASSLSLEGLFF	TGTGCCAGCAGTTTATCCTTAGAGGGACTGTTTTTT
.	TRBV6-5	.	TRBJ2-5	CASSTIPAGRETQYF	TGTGCCAGCAGTACGATTCCCGCAGGGCGGGAGACCCAGTACTTC
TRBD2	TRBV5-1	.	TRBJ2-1	CASSSGLAGSRGYDNEQFF	TGCGCCAGCAGCTCCGGACTAGCGGGAAGCCGGGGGTACGACAATGAGCAGTTCTTC
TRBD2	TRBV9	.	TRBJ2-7	CASSVGREEYEQYF	TGTGCCAGCAGCGTAGGGCGGGAGGAGTACGAGCAGTACTTC
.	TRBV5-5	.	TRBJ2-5	CASSSGLSGRWQETQYF	TGTGCCAGCAGCTCTGGTCTCAGTGGTCGTTGGCAAGAGACCCAGTACTTC
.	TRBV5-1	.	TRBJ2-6	CASSLDRTGANVLTF	TGCGCCAGCAGCCTCGATAGAACTGGGGCCAACGTCCTGACTTTC
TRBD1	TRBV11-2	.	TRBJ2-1	CASSFDRGYNEQFF	TGTGCCAGCAGCTTTGACAGGGGCTACAATGAGCAGTTCTTC
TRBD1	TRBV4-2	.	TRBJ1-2	CASSQQGGGSTGDF	TGTGCCAGCAGCCAACAGGGGGGGGGATCGACAGGGGACTTC
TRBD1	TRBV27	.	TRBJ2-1	CASSWTGVNEQFF	TGTGCCAGCAGTTGGACAGGGGTCAATGAGCAGTTCTTC
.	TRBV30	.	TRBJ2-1	CAWRAGASHNEQFF	TGTGCCTGGAGGGCGGGGGCCAGTCACAATGAGCAGTTCTTC
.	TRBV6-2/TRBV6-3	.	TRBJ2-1	CASSYDPLDSHNEQFF	TGTGCCAGCAGTTACGACCCCCTGGACAGCCACAATGAGCAGTTCTTC
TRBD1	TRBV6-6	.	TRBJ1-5	CASSYLQGNQPQHF	TGTGCCAGCAGTTACTTACAGGGGAACCAGCCCCAGCATTTT
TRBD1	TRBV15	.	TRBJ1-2	CATSRDLGGNYGYTF	TGTGCCACCAGCAGAGATTTAGGGGGCAACTATGGCTACACCTTC
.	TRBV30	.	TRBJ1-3	CAWSNEVIRNTIYF	TGTGCCTGGAGTAATGAGGTTATCAGAAACACCATATATTTT